A single sample gave rise to the 15 T cell receptor beta chains below, sequenced in a study of identical twins. TCRdb reprocessed the 5' RACE reads via MiXCR and lists one record per CDR3 protein. The sample shows 350,000 to 450,000 distinct CDR3 sequences, approximately 18% of them seen only once. Material for sequencing was naive T cells sorted from blood. These receptors originate from a man aged 45-65 years in good health.

This clonotype was counted a few times. The CDR3 nucleotides read TGTGCCAGCACCCTGAGGGGTGTAGGCAGGGAGCAAGGCAGGTACGAGCAGTACTTC. Protein sequence: CASTLRGVGREQGRYEQYF. The rearrangement joins TRBV5-6 to TRBJ2-7; D may be TRBD1 or TRBD2 (5 bases each). Trimming cost V 6 bases and J 4 bases, with 32 bases left between them. The CDR3 has 19 residues. The germline CDR1 and CDR2 sequences are SGHDT and YYEEEE.

This clonotype came up a few times. This rearrangement joins TRBV6-5 to TRBJ2-5; no reliable D call. Germline assignment: CDR1 MNHEY and CDR2 SVGAGI. This CDR3 contains 13 residues. Trimming left V 8 bases short and J 5 bases short, with 15 bases between. The CDR3 sequence: CASVDSLFETQYF. The CDR3 nucleotides read TGTGCCAGCGTTGACTCTTTGTTCGAGACCCAGTACTTC.

This clonotype came up a few times. The CDR3 reads CASSGIHGTGSYEQYF. The DNA of the CDR3 is TGTGCCAGCAGCGGAATCCACGGGACAGGGTCCTACGAGCAGTACTTC. The rearrangement joins TRBV5-5 to TRBJ2-7, with TRBD1 identical over 9 bases. CDR1 and CDR2 from the germline V gene are SGHKS and YYEKEE (reference sequence). This CDR3 spans 16 amino acids. V lost 4 bases, J lost 1 base, and 9 bases stayed unmatched.

This clonotype came up many times. The chain uses TRBV18 and TRBJ2-5; a possible D gene is TRBD2 (6 bases). Germline lookup yields CDR1 KGHSH and CDR2 LQKENI. The CDR3 contains 17 residues. Trimming removed 3 bases from V and 1 base from J, with 18 bases in between. The CDR3 bases are TGTGCCAGCTCACCGAGAGGCGGGACTCGGATCCAAGAGACCCAGTACTTC. It translates to CASSPRGGTRIQETQYF.

This clonotype was seen more than once but under ten times. The chain recombines TRBV20-1 with TRBJ1-5; D unclear. Germline values: CDR1 DFQATT, CDR2 SNEGSKA (reference sequence). V lost 0 bases and J 7 bases, leaving 10 bases between the germline ends. The CDR3 spans 13 residues. CDR3 sequence: CSAREVGLQPQHF. Here the CDR3 DNA reads TGCAGTGCTAGAGAGGTGGGGTTGCAGCCCCAGCATTTT.

This clonotype occurred many times. The chain has TRBV20-1 and TRBJ1-3, with TRBD1 matching 8 bases. This CDR3 contains 15 residues. The trim removed 3 bases at V and 3 bases at J, leaving 7 bases unmatched. CDR1 DFQATT and CDR2 SNEGSKA come from the germline V gene (reference sequence). The CDR3 protein is CSARAWDRRGNTIYF. The CDR3 DNA follows: TGCAGTGCTAGGGCCTGGGACAGGCGTGGAAACACCATATATTTT.

This clonotype was found a few times. The junction departs from the called germline gene at one end, perhaps through a read error. The chain couples TRBV7-6 to TRBJ2-3; TRBD2 agrees at 11 bases. This CDR3 comprises 16 residues. Germline V gene sequence: CDR1 SGHVS, CDR2 FNYEAQ. CDR3 loop: CAGRPGTSGLTDTQYF. The CDR3 coding sequence is TGTGCCGGCAGACCCGGGACTAGCGGATTAACAGATACGCAGTATTTT.

This CDR3 is CASSLARWTGHSPLHF. The CDR3 DNA sequence: TGCGCCAGCAGCTTGGCCCGGTGGACAGGCCATTCACCCCTCCACTTT. The chain employs TRBV5-1 and TRBJ1-6; 7 bases are shared with TRBD1. V dropped 0 bases and J dropped 8; count of bases not matched to a gene: 8. Germline CDR1 reads SGHRS; CDR2 reads YFSETQ. This CDR3 comprises 16 residues.

This clonotype has a handful of counts. This chain links TRBV6-5 with TRBJ2-7; TRBD1 matches at 7 bases. The CDR3 spans 14 residues. V shed 2 bases, J shed 9 bases, and the junction held 10 bases outside the gene matches. Germline V gives CDR1 MNHEY, CDR2 SVGAGI. CDR3 in amino acids: CASSYPGQLGGQYF. For the CDR3, the DNA is TGTGCCAGCAGTTACCCGGGACAGCTTGGGGGGCAGTACTTC.

This chain links TRBV20-1 with TRBJ2-7; 7 nucleotides match TRBD1. Germline CDR1 DFQATT, CDR2 SNEGSKA (reference sequence). Losses at the gene ends were 1 base for V and 6 bases for J; bases not matched to a gene: 12. This CDR3 spans 15 amino acids. The CDR3 DNA reads as TGCAGTGCTAGAGCCCCTCTCGGCAGGGACAGCGAGCAGTACTTC. This gives the protein CSARAPLGRDSEQYF.

This clonotype has a handful of counts. CDR3 loop: CASSGVGTGAYEQYF. CDR3 bases: TGTGCCAGCAGTGGGGTTGGGACAGGGGCCTACGAGCAGTACTTC. The chain is built from TRBV27 and TRBJ2-7, with 10 nucleotides matching TRBD1. The CDR3 has 15 amino acids. V trimming: 5 bases; J trimming: 2 bases; junction bases outside the gene matches: 6. Germline loops: CDR1 MNHEY, CDR2 SMNVEV (reference sequence).

The chain has TRBV11-2 and TRBJ2-5; D is unresolved. Trimming cost V 1 base and J 3 bases, with 6 bases left between them. The CDR3 has 13 residues. Germline CDR1 is SGHAT and CDR2 is FQNNGV. CDR3 sequence reads: CASSLVREETQYF. In DNA, the CDR3 is TGTGCCAGCAGCTTAGTCAGAGAAGAGACCCAGTACTTC.

V usage is TRBV10-3 and J usage is TRBJ2-7, with 10 bases that match TRBD2. V dropped 7 bases and J dropped 0; count of bases not matched to a gene: 12. This CDR3 comprises 17 residues. Per the germline V gene, CDR1 is ENHRY and CDR2 is SYGVKD. CDR3 DNA: TGTGCCATCACCAGGGGGCTAGCGGGAGAAGTCTCCTACGAGCAGTACTTC. This codes for CAITRGLAGEVSYEQYF.

This clonotype occurred a few times. The rearrangement joins TRBV12-3 or TRBV12-4 to TRBJ1-6; D is possibly TRBD1 (5 bases). CDR3 length: 14 residues. V lost 6 bases to trimming and J lost 7 bases, with 13 bases between them. CDR3 DNA sequence: TGTGCCAGCAGGCAGGGTCATGGAAATTCACCCCTCCACTTT. Translated: CASRQGHGNSPLHF.

This clonotype was detected a few times. The J gene is TRBJ2-7, the V gene TRBV5-5; TRBD2 is a possible D gene (5 bases). V was cut by 0 bases and J by 3 bases, with 16 bases left in between. The CDR3 loop spans 16 amino acids. CDR1 SGHKS and CDR2 YYEKEE come from the germline V gene (reference sequence). This CDR3 is CASSLAGSGPVYEQYF. The DNA for the CDR3 is TGTGCCAGCAGCTTGGCGGGGTCAGGCCCGGTCTACGAGCAGTACTTC.